Listed below are T cell receptor beta chains from one sample, sequenced in a study of CD8 T cells in Susac syndrome. TCRdb independently ran MiXCR on the immunoSEQ multiplex PCR reads; one entry per CDR3 protein. The sample includes 250,000 to 300,000 distinct CDR3 sequences, approximately 85% of them seen just once. Sample: CD8+ T cells from PBMCs. These receptors were collected from a human donor with multiple sclerosis. Both conserved end residues are part of each CDR3. The D gene is left open where the match is weak. Where a row states a size, it is once, few, many or the class of an expanded clone; other rows omit it.

D gene	V gene	J gene	clone size	CDR3 DNA	CDR3 protein
.	TRBV28	TRBJ2-7	.	TGTGCCAGCAGTTTCAGCTCCAGGGCGGGGGAGCAGTACTTC	CASSFSSRAGEQYF
.	TRBV19	TRBJ2-2	.	TGTGCCAGTAGATCCCATAACACCGGGGAGCTGTTTTTT	CASRSHNTGELFF
.	TRBV28	TRBJ2-1	.	TGTGCCAGCAGTCCCGGGTCCCAAGTATACAATGAGCAGTTCTTC	CASSPGSQVYNEQFF
.	TRBV7-9	TRBJ1-1	.	TGTGCCAGCAATTCCGGGAGTAGGACTGAAGCTTTCTTT	CASNSGSRTEAFF
.	TRBV30	TRBJ2-2	once	TGTGCCTGGAGTGTAACGGGAGTGGGTTCCGGGGAGCTGTTTTTT	CAWSVTGVGSGELFF
TRBD2	TRBV19	TRBJ2-1	once	TGTGCCAGTAGTACCAGCGGGAGGACCTCCTACAATGAGCAGTTCTTC	CASSTSGRTSYNEQFF
.	TRBV11-2	TRBJ2-7	.	TGTGCCAGCAGCTCGAAGGGCAGGGTTGGCTACGAGCAGTACTTC	CASSSKGRVGYEQYF
.	TRBV18	TRBJ1-1	once	TGTGCCAGCTCACCTTCCAGCGACAGTGCCACTGAAGCTTTCTTT	CASSPSSDSATEAFF
.	TRBV10-2	TRBJ1-3	.	TGCGCCAGCGTTGGAGAGCAGGCGGGAAACACCATATATTTT	CASVGEQAGNTIYF
TRBD1	TRBV4-3	TRBJ2-5	.	TGCGCCAGCAGCCAAGATAGGACAGGGGCTTTAGAGACCCAGTACTTC	CASSQDRTGALETQYF
TRBD1	TRBV28	TRBJ1-5	.	TGTGCCAGCAGTTTATGGACAGGGGGTAGGGATCAGCCCCAGCATTTT	CASSLWTGGRDQPQHF
TRBD2	TRBV3-1	TRBJ2-1	.	TGTGCCAGCAGCTTGGATAGCGGGAGAGGGCAGTTCTTC	CASSLDSGRGQFF
TRBD2	TRBV18	TRBJ2-1	few	TGTGCCAGCTCACCCGGACTAGCGGAGCAGTTCTTC	CASSPGLAEQFF
.	TRBV7-8	TRBJ1-6	.	TGTGCCAGCAGCTCAGGGGTTAATAATTCACCCCTCCACTTT	CASSSGVNNSPLHF
TRBD2	TRBV20-1	TRBJ2-3	.	TGCAGTGCTATCCCAAGACTAGCGGGAATCGCAGATACGCAGTATTTT	CSAIPRLAGIADTQYF
.	TRBV13	TRBJ2-2	once	TGTGCCAGCACGTCGCCCTCGGACGGGGAGCTGTTTTTT	CASTSPSDGELFF
TRBD2	TRBV28	TRBJ2-7	.	TGTGCCAGCAGCTCGGGACTAGCGGGTTTGATCTACGAGCAGTACTTC	CASSSGLAGLIYEQYF
.	TRBV28	TRBJ1-1	.	TGTGCCAGCGAGGACAGGAACACTGAAGCTTTCTTT	CASEDRNTEAFF
TRBD2	TRBV7-2	TRBJ2-7	.	TGTGCCAGCAGCTTAGAGTGGGGACTAGCGGGGCTCTACGAGCAGTACTTC	CASSLEWGLAGLYEQYF
.	TRBV27	TRBJ1-1	.	TGTGCCAGCAGTTTATGGGGCCCCGGTAACACTGAAGCTTTCTTT	CASSLWGPGNTEAFF
.	TRBV12-3/TRBV12-4	TRBJ2-7	.	TGTGCCAGCAGTCCAGAACACGAGCAGTACTTC	CASSPEHEQYF
.	TRBV20-1	TRBJ2-1	.	TGCAGTGCTAGGGCAGGGACGCCAGGCTACAATGAGCAGTTCTTC	CSARAGTPGYNEQFF
.	TRBV25-1	TRBJ1-6	.	TGTGCCAGCAGTGAAAGGGGGGGATCACCCCTCCACTTT	CASSERGGSPLHF
.	TRBV4-3	TRBJ1-4	.	TGCGCCAGCAGCCTGTCATTTCCAACCTCAACTAATGAAAAACTGTTTTTT	CASSLSFPTSTNEKLFF
.	TRBV19	TRBJ2-3	.	TGTGCCAGTAGTACTACAGCGGACTTCGGAGATACGCAGTATTTT	CASSTTADFGDTQYF
TRBD2	TRBV19	TRBJ2-1	.	TGTGCCAGTAGTCTAGCGGGAGCTGCCAGCTCCTACAATGAGCAGTTCTTC	CASSLAGAASSYNEQFF
TRBD1	TRBV7-9	TRBJ1-3	.	TGTGCCAGCAGCTTAGGCCAGGACAGGGCGTCCGGAAACACCATATATTTT	CASSLGQDRASGNTIYF
TRBD2	TRBV11-2	TRBJ2-3	.	TGTGCCAGCAGATCTCCTGGTCGGCGGGAGGCCGGCGGTACGCAGTATTTT	CASRSPGRREAGGTQYF
.	TRBV19	TRBJ1-5	.	TGTGCCAGTAGCTCGAACGGGTACGGTAATCAGCCCCAGCATTTT	CASSSNGYGNQPQHF
.	TRBV20-1	TRBJ2-1	.	TGCAGTGCTAGAGTTATAGCGGAGCTAACGAATGAGCAGTTCTTC	CSARVIAELTNEQFF
TRBD1	TRBV4-1	TRBJ1-4	.	TGCGCCAGCACCATGACAGGGGGTTATTATGAAAAACTGTTTTTT	CASTMTGGYYEKLFF
.	TRBV5-6	TRBJ2-7	.	TGTGCCAGCAGCTTGGGTTCTCTAACCTACGAGCAGTACTTC	CASSLGSLTYEQYF
.	TRBV7-9	TRBJ1-2	.	TGTGCCAGCAGCTTAGCAGCGGTAGAGACCTATGGCTACACCTTC	CASSLAAVETYGYTF
.	TRBV7-6	TRBJ2-7	few	TGTGCCAGCAGCTTAGTCGGGACTCAGAGCTCCTACGAGCAGTACTTC	CASSLVGTQSSYEQYF
.	TRBV19	TRBJ1-5	once	TGTGCCAGTAGTATAAGGGACTTGAACCAGCCCCAGCATTTT	CASSIRDLNQPQHF
.	TRBV20-1	TRBJ2-1	.	TGCAGTGCCACCCTGGGGCTTGAGCAGTTCTTC	CSATLGLEQFF
TRBD1	TRBV7-9	TRBJ2-2	.	TGTGCCAGTCCTCTCCGGGACAGGGACACCGGGGAGCTGTTTTTT	CASPLRDRDTGELFF
.	TRBV24-1	TRBJ2-1	.	TGTGCCACCAGTGGCCTCTCTTCGGGACTTAAATACAATGAGCAGTTCTTC	CATSGLSSGLKYNEQFF
TRBD1	TRBV27	TRBJ2-7	.	TGTGCCAGCAGCGACACGACAGGGGCGTTCCACGAGCAGTACTTC	CASSDTTGAFHEQYF
.	TRBV4-2	TRBJ2-7	once	TGTGCCAGCAGCCAAGACTACTACGAGCAGTACTTC	CASSQDYYEQYF
.	TRBV20-1	TRBJ2-3	.	TGCAGTGCGGACCCGGGGCAGCGGGTCACAGATACGCAGTATTTT	CSADPGQRVTDTQYF
.	TRBV4-3	TRBJ2-1	.	TGCGCCAGCAGCCCCGATCAGGGAAGCCGGGTCTACAATGAGCAGTTCTTC	CASSPDQGSRVYNEQFF
.	TRBV7-2	TRBJ2-3	.	TGTGCCAGCAGCACAGGTCAAGGGGGCACAGATACGCAGTATTTT	CASSTGQGGTDTQYF
.	TRBV27	TRBJ2-7	many	TGTGCCAGCAGTTTAGGGACGGCCTACGAGCAGTACTTC	CASSLGTAYEQYF
TRBD1	TRBV27	TRBJ1-2	.	TGTGCCAGCAGTTTGACCCGGACAGGTTTTAAAACTGGCTACACCTTC	CASSLTRTGFKTGYTF
.	TRBV5-8	TRBJ2-1	.	TGTGCCAGCAGCTTTAACCCCCCGTCCAATGAGCAGTTCTTC	CASSFNPPSNEQFF
TRBD1	TRBV2	TRBJ1-5	.	TGTGCCAGCAGTTGGGACAGGGAGTTGTGGGCCCAGCATTTT	CASSWDRELWAQHF
.	TRBV11-2	TRBJ1-2	.	TGTGCCAGCAGCTTAGTCTCTTTCGGGCTCTATGGCTACACCTTC	CASSLVSFGLYGYTF
.	TRBV19	TRBJ2-7	.	TGTGCCAGTAGTATACCGGGAGAGGGTGGAGAGCAGTACTTC	CASSIPGEGGEQYF
.	TRBV4-3	TRBJ2-3	.	TGCGCCAGCAGCCAAGAGAGGATGGGGGCTGCTACTAGCACAGATACGCAGTATTTT	CASSQERMGAATSTDTQYF
.	TRBV2	TRBJ1-5	.	TGTGCCAGCAGTGAACGGCTCTATAGCAATCAGCCCCAGCATTTT	CASSERLYSNQPQHF